This entry lists 10 T cell receptor beta chains sequenced from one sample in a study of cytomegalovirus exposure and HLA in healthy donors. A multiplex PCR was run with 60 Vbeta primers and 13 Jbeta primers. Produced via immunoSEQ multiplex PCR; TCRdb's table is partial and in-frame only. The sample carries around 150,000 clones, roughly 85% recorded once. The sequenced material came from PBMCs. The source of these receptors is a woman aged 25 to 45 in good health and CMV-seronegative.

DNA of the CDR3: TGTGCCAGCAGCCCCCTGGATAGCGGAGATACGCAGTATTTT. It codes for CASSPLDSGDTQYF. The chain uses TRBV4-2 and TRBJ2-3; maybe TRBD2 (6 bases). The germline V gene has CDR1 LGHNA and CDR2 YNFKEQ. CDR3 length: 14 residues. The V and J ends lost 4 bases and 5 bases respectively, with 13 bases between them.

As for this clone: The junction differs from germline at one of its ends, possibly a read error. The V gene is TRBV15, the J gene TRBJ2-5; tentative D call: TRBD2 (6 bases). Per germline, CDR1 LNHNV and CDR2 YYDKDF (reference sequence). There are 13 residues in the CDR3. CDR3 DNA: TGTGCCGCCAGCAGTGGGGGGTGGGAGACCCAGTACTTC. Translation: CAASSGGWETQYF. Full variable domain (rest looked up from reference TRBV15 and TRBJ2-5): DAMVIQNPRYQVTQFGKPVTLSCSQTLNHNVMYWYQQKSSQAPKLLFHYYDKDFNNEADTPDNFQSRRPNTSFCFLDIRSPGLGDTAMYLCAASSGGWETQYFGPGTRLLVL.

The table lists this clone with a few counts. The chain employs TRBV10-2 and TRBJ1-1; D gene ambiguous. CDR1 is WSHSY and CDR2 is SAAADI in the germline V gene. The ends were cut back, 0 bases at V and 1 base at J, with 9 bases in the middle. This CDR3 is built from 15 residues. CDR3 region: CASSESTGGNTEAFF. In DNA, the CDR3 is TGCGCCAGCAGTGAGTCAACGGGAGGGAACACTGAAGCTTTCTTT.

V and J are TRBV28 and TRBJ1-1, with D perhaps TRBD1 (5 bases). The CDR3 consists of 12 residues. CDR1 is MDHEN, CDR2 SYDVKM, per germline. Trimming removed 8 bases from V and 2 bases from J, with 9 bases in between. For the CDR3, the DNA is TGTGCCAGCCGGGACTCTAACACTGAAGCTTTCTTT. Translating gives CASRDSNTEAFF.

The chain couples TRBV7-9 to TRBJ2-1; 12 nucleotides agree with TRBD1. Germline-derived CDR1 and CDR2 are SEHNR and FQNEAQ (reference sequence). CDR3 size: 15 residues. The junction had 5 bases not matched to a gene; V was cut back by 5 bases and J by 6 bases. As DNA, the CDR3 is TGTGCCAGCAGCCCTCGGGACAGGGGGCTCAATGAGCAGTTCTTC. Translated: CASSPRDRGLNEQFF. The variable domain in full, completed from reference TRBV7-9 and TRBJ2-1, reads DTGVSQNPRHKITKRGQNVTFRCDPISEHNRLYWYRQTLGQGPEFLTYFQNEAQLEKSRLLSDRFSAERPKGSFSTLEIQRTEQGDSAMYLCASSPRDRGLNEQFFGPGTRLTVL.

The V gene is TRBV13, the J gene TRBJ2-2, with D hard to call. The CDR3 loop spans 15 amino acids. V was trimmed by 7 bases and J by 6 bases, leaving 18 bases between them. In germline, CDR1 is PRHDT, CDR2 FYEKMQ (reference sequence). The CDR3 reads CASTNPMVAPGELFF. In DNA, the CDR3 is TGTGCCAGCACCAATCCAATGGTGGCCCCCGGGGAGCTGTTTTTT.

In its sample, this clone was seen once. At one end, the junction sequence differs from germline, possibly due to a read error. The chain links TRBV7-9 to TRBJ1-2, with 9 bases identical to TRBD1. Germline V CDR1 and CDR2: SEHNR, FQNEAQ (reference sequence). The CDR3 runs 15 residues. As DNA, the CDR3 is TGTTCCAGCAGCCCGCCGGGACAGGGAACCTATGGCTACACCTTC. Residues: CSSSPPGQGTYGYTF.

The chain couples TRBV7-9 to TRBJ1-1; 11 nucleotides align to TRBD1. Losses at the gene ends were 5 bases for V and 5 bases for J; bases not matched to a gene: 10. CDR1 and CDR2 from the germline V gene are SEHNR and FQNEAQ (reference sequence). This CDR3 comprises 16 residues. The CDR3 DNA reads TGTGCCAGCAGCCCAAAAGGACAGGGGGCTAAGACTGAAGCTTTCTTT. This codes for CASSPKGQGAKTEAFF.

This clone showed up just once. V gene TRBV18 combines with J gene TRBJ1-2; no clear D gene. This CDR3 region has 13 residues. Germline V gene sequence: CDR1 KGHSH, CDR2 LQKENI. Trimming stripped 5 bases from V and 3 bases from J, with 10 bases between. CDR3 nucleotides: TGTGCCAGCTCAACCACGGAGTACTATGGCTACACCTTC. It codes for CASSTTEYYGYTF.

V is TRBV5-1 and J is TRBJ1-3; no reliable D call. V was clipped by 5 bases and J by 0 bases, with 12 bases between them. The CDR3 sequence is 15 residues long. Germline CDR1 and CDR2: SGHRS and YFSETQ. This CDR3 reads CASRVPGTSGNTIYF. The CDR3 nucleotides read TGCGCCAGCAGGGTCCCGGGTACCTCTGGAAACACCATATATTTT. Using reference TRBV5-1 and TRBJ1-3 for the parts outside the CDR3, the full variable domain is KAGVTQTPRYLIKTRGQQVTLSCSPISGHRSVSWYQQTPGQGLQFLFEYFSETQRNKGNFPGRFSGRQFSNSRSEMNVSTLELGDSALYLCASRVPGTSGNTIYFGEGSWLTVV.